This entry features one T cell receptor (beta chain) sequence. Data came from immunoSEQ multiplex PCR; TCRdb stores just in-frame clones and leaves some out. The sample contains tens of thousands of clones, over 75% of which appear only once. The sample is drawn from a study of T cells in narcolepsy. The receptor's source is a human donor in good health. Sequencing input: memory (CD45RA-) CD4+ T cells from blood.

DNA of the CDR3: TGTGCCAGCAGTGAAGAACTAGTGGTTCGCAATGAGCAGTTCTTC. Translating gives CASSEELVVRNEQFF. This chain joins TRBV6-1 and TRBJ2-1, with D possibly being TRBD2 (5 bases). CDR3 length: 15 amino acids. V lost 1 base to trimming and J lost 6 bases, with 13 bases between them. Per the germline V gene, CDR1 is MNHNS and CDR2 is SASEGT.